A single sample is the source of the 21 T cell receptor beta chains below, sequenced in a study of human versus mouse CDR3 diversity and MHC coevolution. Measured with immunoSEQ multiplex PCR; TCRdb has only the in-frame clones, and not every one. The table lists 60,000 or so clones, roughly 94% of them singletons, with 18% in the top ten. The sample comprised naive CD4+ T cells from blood. Subset specified: CD45RO-negative CD62L-positive naive CD4 T cells. The origin of the receptors is a person between 55 and 69 years old in good health.

The V call is TRBV5-4, the J call TRBJ1-1, with D perhaps TRBD1 (6 bases). Deletions cut 4 bases from V and 3 bases from J, with 22 bases between. The germline V gene encodes CDR1 SGHNT and CDR2 YYREEE (reference sequence). CDR3 length equals 17 residues. The CDR3 bases are TGTGCCAGCAGCCCTCCCGGAGGGGGGGCGGGAGACACTGAAGCTTTCTTT. Translating it yields CASSPPGGGAGDTEAFF.

The chain joins TRBV18 to TRBJ1-4; 9 bases map to TRBD1. Per germline, CDR1 KGHSH and CDR2 LQKENI. V was pared by 5 bases and J by 5 bases, with 3 bases of the junction left unmatched. This CDR3 spans 14 amino acids. CDR3 loop: CASSGQGRNEKLFF. The DNA for the CDR3 is TGTGCCAGCTCAGGACAGGGGAGGAATGAAAAACTGTTTTTT.

This rearrangement joins TRBV19 to TRBJ2-1; 11 nucleotides match TRBD2. In germline, CDR1 is LNHDA, CDR2 SQIVND (reference sequence). V gave up 3 bases and J gave up 0 bases; unmatched junction bases: 19. This CDR3 is built from 22 residues. The CDR3 coding sequence is TGTGCCAGTAGTATGCAACCCGCGACTAGCGGGGTCCGGCCTAGCTCCTACAATGAGCAGTTCTTC. Protein product: CASSMQPATSGVRPSSYNEQFF.

The chain links TRBV6-1 to TRBJ1-1, with TRBD1 as a possible D gene (5 bases). Germline-derived CDR1 and CDR2 are MNHNS and SASEGT. V dropped 4 bases and J dropped 0 bases, with 9 bases sitting between them. CDR3 length equals 14 residues. CDR3 sequence: CASSAGNLNTEAFF. CDR3 bases: TGTGCCAGCAGTGCAGGGAATTTGAACACTGAAGCTTTCTTT.

The chain is built from TRBV5-4 and TRBJ1-5; D possibly corresponds to TRBD1 (5 bases). In germline, CDR1 is SGHNT, CDR2 YYREEE (reference sequence). This CDR3 contains 16 residues. V gave up 0 bases and J gave up 1 base, with 11 bases separating them. The CDR3 region is CASSLEGGASNQPQHF. In DNA form, the CDR3 reads TGTGCCAGCAGCTTGGAAGGAGGGGCGAGCAATCAGCCCCAGCATTTT.

The chain joins TRBV5-1 to TRBJ2-7, with 11 positions matching TRBD2. Trimming took 1 base from V and 0 from J; bases not matched to a gene: 12. Germline assignment: CDR1 SGHRS and CDR2 YFSETQ. The length of the CDR3 is 19 residues. The CDR3 nucleotides read TGCGCCAGCAGCTTGTTGGGTAGCGGGAGGGCCCAAAGCTCCTACGAGCAGTACTTC. Translated, it gives CASSLLGSGRAQSSYEQYF.

The chain recombines TRBV18 with TRBJ2-7; the match to TRBD2 covers 11 bases. The length of the CDR3 is 16 residues. Germline-derived CDR1 and CDR2 are KGHSH and LQKENI. Germline trimming cut 3 bases from V and 5 bases from J; bases unmatched to any gene: 9. CDR3 in DNA: TGTGCCAGCTCACCCGGCCGACTAGCGGGACAAGACGAGCAGTACTTC. This gives the protein CASSPGRLAGQDEQYF.

This clone appeared a single time. V gene TRBV25-1 combines with J gene TRBJ1-1, with 9 bases that match TRBD1. The CDR3 covers 14 residues. Germline CDR1 MGHDK, CDR2 SYGVNS. V was clipped by 6 bases and J by 6 bases; unmatched bases: 8. In nucleotides, the CDR3 is TGTGCCAGCAGGATACAGGGGGCGGGGGCTGAAGCTTTCTTT. Translating gives CASRIQGAGAEAFF.

This clone was picked up one time. V gene TRBV5-4 combines with J gene TRBJ1-5, with no clear D. The CDR3 is 15 amino acids. CDR1 and CDR2 from the germline V gene are SGHNT and YYREEE (reference sequence). Trimming removed 3 bases at V and 3 bases at J, with 13 bases between. CDR3 DNA: TGTGCCAGCAGCTCCGACCTCCAGGCCAATCAGCCCCAGCATTTT. This sequence encodes CASSSDLQANQPQHF.

The chain joins TRBV9 to TRBJ2-4, with D possibly being TRBD2 (5 bases). This CDR3 is 16 amino acids long. V gave up 0 bases and J gave up 0 bases, with 10 bases separating them. The germline gives CDR1 SGDLS, CDR2 YYNGEE. Here the CDR3 reads CASSVGRIIAKNIQYF. In DNA form, the CDR3 reads TGTGCCAGCAGCGTAGGGAGGATAATAGCCAAAAACATTCAGTACTTC.

The chain carries TRBV9 and TRBJ2-5, with 10 bases fitting TRBD2. Trimming took 0 bases from V and 1 from J; bases not matched to a gene: 6. This CDR3 contains 17 residues. Germline-derived CDR1 and CDR2 are SGDLS and YYNGEE. CDR3 residues: CASSVAPLAGGQETQYF. The CDR3 DNA follows: TGTGCCAGCAGCGTAGCACCGTTAGCGGGAGGCCAAGAGACCCAGTACTTC.

CDR3 protein: CASSPKKQGGTGELFF. DNA of the CDR3: TGCGCCAGCAGTCCGAAAAAACAGGGTGGTACCGGGGAGCTGTTTTTT. The chain employs TRBV5-1 and TRBJ2-2, with D tentatively TRBD1 (6 bases). In germline, CDR1 is SGHRS, CDR2 YFSETQ. The V end was cut by 5 bases, the J end by 5 bases, with 19 bases between. This CDR3 is built from 16 residues.

In its sample, this clone was seen once. The gene calls are TRBV7-2 and TRBJ2-5; a possible D gene is TRBD2 (5 bases). Per the germline V gene, CDR1 is SGHTA and CDR2 is FQGNSA. Trimming shortened V by 3 bases and J by 2 bases, and 13 bases separated the two germline ends. The CDR3 has 15 amino acids. CDR3 DNA: TGTGCCAGCAGCTTCTCGCCAACTAGTCAAGAGACCCAGTACTTC. It specifies CASSFSPTSQETQYF.

The chain couples TRBV11-2 to TRBJ2-7; the D gene is possibly TRBD1 (6 bases). The CDR3 length is 16 residues. The germline V gene encodes CDR1 SGHAT and CDR2 FQNNGV. V gave up 0 bases and J gave up 2 bases, with 14 bases separating them. CDR3 sequence reads: CASSLEGHRVTYEQYF. Here the CDR3 DNA reads TGTGCCAGCAGCTTAGAAGGGCACAGGGTAACCTACGAGCAGTACTTC. The entire variable domain, with the rest obtained from reference TRBV11-2 and TRBJ2-7, is as follows: EAGVAQSPRYKIIEKRQSVAFWCNPISGHATLYWYQQILGQGPKLLIQFQNNGVVDDSQLPKDRFSAERLKGVDSTLKIQPAKLEDSAVYLCASSLEGHRVTYEQYFGPGTRLTVT.

CDR3 sequence reads: CASSPRGSTDTQYF. The CDR3, as DNA: TGTGCCAGCAGCCCCAGAGGGAGCACAGATACGCAGTATTTT. The J gene is TRBJ2-3, the V gene TRBV7-3; D might be TRBD2 (5 bases). This CDR3 is 14 amino acids long. The V and J ends lost 5 bases and 0 bases respectively, with 9 bases between them. Germline V gives CDR1 SGHTA, CDR2 FQGTGA.

This clone has just one count. The chain links TRBV7-9 to TRBJ2-5, with TRBD1 identical over 7 bases. V gave up 5 bases and J gave up 3 bases; unmatched junction bases: 6. Germline lookup yields CDR1 SEHNR and CDR2 FQNEAQ (reference sequence). The CDR3 is 14 amino acids. The chain's CDR3 is CASSRGDSEETQYF. Written as DNA, the CDR3 is TGTGCCAGCAGCCGAGGGGACAGCGAAGAGACCCAGTACTTC.

The CDR3 sequence: CASSITGITDTQYF. The CDR3 region has the DNA TGTGCCAGTAGTATTACAGGAATCACAGATACGCAGTATTTT. This sequence joins TRBV19 and TRBJ2-3, with D perhaps matching TRBD1 (5 bases). CDR1 and CDR2 from the germline V gene are LNHDA and SQIVND (reference sequence). Between the trimmed V and J ends, which lost 3 bases and 2 bases, there was a span of 9 bases. The CDR3 loop spans 14 amino acids. Using reference TRBV19 and TRBJ2-3 for the parts outside the CDR3, the full variable domain is DGGITQSPKYLFRKEGQNVTLSCEQNLNHDAMYWYRQDPGQGLRLIYYSQIVNDFQKGDIAEGYSVSREKKESFPLTVTSAQKNPTAFYLCASSITGITDTQYFGPGTRLTVL.

The V gene is TRBV2, the J gene TRBJ2-5, with TRBD2 matching 14 bases. The germline V gene has CDR1 SNHLY and CDR2 FYNNEI. V lost 8 bases and J lost 4; bases outside the gene matches: 0. The CDR3 is 13 amino acids. Written as DNA, the CDR3 is TGTGCCAGCGGACTAGCGGGAGGAGAGACCCAGTACTTC. Translated, it gives CASGLAGGETQYF.

The V and J genes are TRBV18 and TRBJ1-1; D is unclear. Trimming pared 3 bases from V and 3 bases from J, leaving 8 bases between. CDR1 is KGHSH and CDR2 is LQKENI in the germline V gene. The CDR3 loop spans 13 amino acids. This CDR3 is CASSPSSDTEAFF. CDR3 nucleotides: TGTGCCAGCTCACCTTCCAGTGACACTGAAGCTTTCTTT.

The rearrangement links TRBV27 to TRBJ2-3; perhaps TRBD2 as D (7 bases). Germline values: CDR1 MNHEY, CDR2 SMNVEV (reference sequence). The V gene lost 8 bases and the J gene lost 2 bases, with 14 bases spanning the gap. This CDR3 comprises 14 residues. CDR3 region: CASSWGGATDTQYF. The CDR3 DNA follows: TGTGCCAGCTCCTGGGGGGGCGCCACAGATACGCAGTATTTT.

CDR3 region: CASSTGLAGPFYNEQFF. For the CDR3, the DNA is TGTGCCAGCAGTACAGGACTAGCGGGCCCTTTCTACAATGAGCAGTTCTTC. The J gene is TRBJ2-1, the V gene TRBV14; 11 positions agree with TRBD2. CDR1 and CDR2 from the germline V gene are SGHDN and FVKESK. V was clipped by 6 bases and J by 3 bases; unmatched bases: 10. The CDR3 runs 17 residues.